One sample yielded the 14 T cell receptor beta chains listed below, sequenced in a study of blood T cell repertoires in COVID-19. Some clones are missing from TCRdb's copy, which holds only in-frame ones; the method was immunoSEQ multiplex PCR. The sample has about 97,000 clones, 70% to 85% seen once. Sequences were obtained from peripheral blood. Every receptor here comes from a man aged 65 to 85 with acute or convalescent COVID-19.

This chain uses TRBV30 with TRBJ2-2; 7 nucleotides agree with TRBD2. The CDR3 consists of 14 residues. V lost 2 bases, J lost 7 bases, and 7 bases stayed unmatched. Germline lookup yields CDR1 GTSNPN and CDR2 SVGIG (reference sequence). CDR3 amino acids: CAWSQAGWGGELFF. The CDR3 DNA reads TGTGCCTGGAGTCAAGCGGGGTGGGGCGGGGAGCTGTTTTTT. The full variable domain, with the rest looked up from reference TRBV30 and TRBJ2-2, is SQTIHQWPATLVQPVGSPLSLECTVEGTSNPNLYWYRQAAGRGLQLLFYSVGIGQISSEVPQNLSASRPQDRQFILSSKKLLLSDSGFYLCAWSQAGWGGELFFGEGSRLTVL.

This clone was seen only once. The chain couples TRBV24-1 to TRBJ1-1; TRBD1 is a possible D gene (5 bases). V was trimmed by 3 bases and J by 0 bases, leaving 7 bases between them. The CDR3 spans 14 residues. The germline V gene encodes CDR1 KGHDR and CDR2 SFDVKD. CDR3 loop: CATSDGAMNTEAFF. Written as DNA, the CDR3 is TGTGCCACCAGTGATGGGGCAATGAACACTGAAGCTTTCTTT.

This clone was observed a handful of times. The chain carries TRBV29-1 and TRBJ2-1, with 10 positions matching TRBD2. Losses at the gene ends were 7 bases for V and 0 bases for J; bases not matched to a gene: 15. Germline assignment: CDR1 SQVTM and CDR2 ANQGSEA. The length of the CDR3 is 18 residues. CDR3 nucleotides: TGCAGCGCTCAACTAGCGGGGATCCCGACGAGCTCCTACAATGAGCAGTTCTTC. This codes for CSAQLAGIPTSSYNEQFF.

V and J are TRBV19 and TRBJ1-2; 7 nucleotides line up with TRBD1. The junction had 1 base not matched to a gene; V was cut back by 6 bases and J by 3 bases. The CDR3 runs to 12 residues. Germline assignment: CDR1 LNHDA and CDR2 SQIVND (reference sequence). CDR3 region: CASRGTDYGYTF. The CDR3 nucleotides are TGTGCCAGTAGGGGGACAGACTATGGCTACACCTTC.

The chain uses TRBV18 and TRBJ2-3, with TRBD2 matching over 9 bases. CDR1 is KGHSH, CDR2 LQKENI, per germline. This CDR3 contains 14 residues. V gave up 5 bases and J gave up 6 bases; unmatched junction bases: 6. In nucleotides, the CDR3 is TGTGCCAGCTCAACTGGCGGGAGGGTTGATACGCAGTATTTT. This gives the protein CASSTGGRVDTQYF.

The chain combines TRBV21-1 with TRBJ2-1; the listed D gene, TRBD2, was not tested against the DNA. TRBV21-1 is reported as a pseudogene. The CDR3 loop spans 15 amino acids. CDR3 coding DNA: TGTGCCAGCACTCTGATAGCGGGAGACTGGGATGAGCAGTTCTTC. Protein product: CASTLIAGDWDEQFF.

The V and J genes are TRBV6-6 and TRBJ1-1; D might be TRBD1 (6 bases). V was shortened by 11 bases and J by 1 base, with 17 bases between the two germline ends. CDR3 size: 14 residues. The germline V gene has CDR1 MNHNY and CDR2 SVGAGI (reference sequence). CDR3 residues: CAGAKGDANTEAFF. In DNA, the CDR3 is TGTGCCGGAGCGAAGGGGGATGCGAACACTGAAGCTTTCTTT.

The chain uses TRBV14 and TRBJ1-1; D is unclear. With 5 bases removed from V and 0 bases from J, the gap between germline ends came to 7 bases. This CDR3 has 13 amino acids. In germline, CDR1 is SGHDN, CDR2 FVKESK. The CDR3 coding sequence is TGTGCCAGCAGCGAGGGTATGAACACTGAAGCTTTCTTT. The encoded protein is CASSEGMNTEAFF.

This chain joins TRBV12-3 or TRBV12-4 and TRBJ2-2; weak D call: TRBD2 (5 bases). Trimming left V 7 bases short and J 5 bases short, with 8 bases between. The CDR3 is made up of 12 amino acids. CDR3 sequence: CASNSGTGELFF. In DNA form, the CDR3 reads TGTGCCAGCAATTCGGGGACCGGGGAGCTGTTTTTT.

The V and J genes are TRBV24-1 and TRBJ2-7; no clear D. In germline, CDR1 is KGHDR, CDR2 SFDVKD. The CDR3 consists of 11 residues. The V end lost 7 bases, the J end lost 3 bases, and 6 bases lay between the germline ends. The CDR3 DNA is TGTGCCACCAGGGGCCTCTACGAGCAGTACTTC. Its protein product is CATRGLYEQYF.

The CDR3 DNA is TGTGCCAGCAACCTAGCGGGGGCTTACAATGAGCAGTTCTTC. It encodes CASNLAGAYNEQFF. This chain uses TRBV27 with TRBJ2-1; TRBD2 agrees at 10 bases. Germline assignment: CDR1 MNHEY and CDR2 SMNVEV (reference sequence). The V segment lost 7 bases and the J segment 4 bases; nucleotides outside the gene matches: 4. The CDR3 length is 14 residues.

Only a few counts were recorded for this clone. This chain links TRBV11-2 with TRBJ2-1; 10 bases match TRBD1. J lost 3 bases, V lost 5 bases, and 4 bases had no gene match. The CDR3 is 15 amino acids. Germline CDR1 and CDR2: SGHAT and FQNNGV. CDR3 nucleotides: TGTGCCAGCAGCATAGGACAGGGGGGCTACAATGAGCAGTTCTTC. Amino acids: CASSIGQGGYNEQFF.

CDR3 in amino acids: CASSLRGQGIAKNIQYF. The CDR3 DNA is TGTGCCAGCAGCTTACGGGGACAGGGCATAGCCAAAAACATTCAGTACTTC. The rearrangement uses TRBV7-9 and TRBJ2-4; TRBD1 agrees at 9 bases. The CDR3 is made up of 17 amino acids. Germline V gene sequence: CDR1 SEHNR, CDR2 FQNEAQ (reference sequence). J lost 0 bases, V lost 2 bases, and 5 bases had no gene match. The full variable domain, with the rest looked up from reference TRBV7-9 and TRBJ2-4, is DTGVSQNPRHKITKRGQNVTFRCDPISEHNRLYWYRQTLGQGPEFLTYFQNEAQLEKSRLLSDRFSAERPKGSFSTLEIQRTEQGDSAMYLCASSLRGQGIAKNIQYFGAGTRLSVL.

This clone was recorded at least ten times. This chain's CDR3 is CASSQALNTEAFF. The CDR3 coding sequence is TGTGCCAGCAGCCAAGCCTTGAACACTGAAGCTTTCTTT. The V call is TRBV14, the J call TRBJ1-1; D call uncertain. The V and J ends lost 1 base and 0 bases respectively, with 3 bases between them. The CDR3 spans 13 residues. CDR1 and CDR2 from the germline V gene are SGHDN and FVKESK.